These 27 T cell receptor beta chains share one sample of origin, sequenced in a study of shared clonotypes between healthy human individuals. Naive CD8 cells were CD45RO-negative, positively selected for CCR7, excluding terminally differentiated effector memory CD45RA+ cells. The protocol was immunoSEQ multiplex PCR, while the TCRdb copy is restricted to in-frame clones and leaves out a portion. Of about 800,000 clones in the sample, 90% to 97% were seen once. Sequenced sample: naive CD8+ T cells sorted from blood. These TCRs come from a young man in good health.

V usage is TRBV5-1 and J usage is TRBJ2-1; 10 positions agree with TRBD1. This CDR3 has 15 amino acids. Germline loops: CDR1 SGHRS, CDR2 YFSETQ. J lost 8 bases, V lost 0 bases, and 5 bases had no gene match. As DNA, the CDR3 is TGCGCCAGCAGCTTGGGGACAGGGGGTGGCCATGAGCAGTTCTTC. Translation: CASSLGTGGGHEQFF.

The gene calls are TRBV6-5 and TRBJ2-3, with TRBD2 matching over 11 bases. CDR3 length equals 15 residues. V gave up 5 bases and J gave up 4 bases; unmatched junction bases: 5. Germline lookup yields CDR1 MNHEY and CDR2 SVGAGI. CDR3 loop: CASSPGTSGADTQYF. For the CDR3, the DNA is TGTGCCAGCAGTCCAGGGACTAGCGGTGCAGATACGCAGTATTTT.

The chain combines TRBV2 with TRBJ2-3; a possible D gene is TRBD1 (6 bases). Between the trimmed V and J ends, which lost 1 base and 2 bases, there was a span of 19 bases. The CDR3 runs to 18 residues. Germline values: CDR1 SNHLY, CDR2 FYNNEI. As DNA, the CDR3 is TGTGCCAGCAGTGAAGTCTATCCCCGGCAGGGGATCACAGATACGCAGTATTTT. Amino acid sequence: CASSEVYPRQGITDTQYF.

The CDR3 protein is CGWVALNTGELFF. The CDR3 coding sequence is TGCGGATGGGTGGCACTGAACACCGGGGAGCTGTTTTTT. The chain joins TRBV29-1 to TRBJ2-2; D uncertain. The CDR3 sequence is 13 residues long. Per the germline V gene, CDR1 is SQVTM and CDR2 is ANQGSEA.

This chain links TRBV9 with TRBJ2-3, with D perhaps TRBD2 (5 bases). This CDR3 has 15 amino acids. V lost 4 bases to trimming and J lost 0 bases, with 12 bases between them. Germline-derived CDR1 and CDR2 are SGDLS and YYNGEE. This CDR3 is CASSPLGGSTDTQYF. The CDR3 coding sequence is TGTGCCAGCAGCCCCTTGGGCGGGAGCACAGATACGCAGTATTTT.

The chain joins TRBV6-1 to TRBJ1-2; D call uncertain. This CDR3 is built from 12 residues. The germline V and J ends were trimmed by 3 bases and 4 bases, with 6 bases remaining between them. The germline CDR1 and CDR2 sequences are MNHNS and SASEGT. CDR3 residues: CASSEATYGYTF. In nucleotides, the CDR3 is TGTGCCAGCAGTGAGGCGACCTATGGCTACACCTTC.

Note on this clone: The same CDR3 can be traced to other DNA sequences in this sample. The V gene is TRBV29-1, the J gene TRBJ2-7, with 10 nucleotides matching TRBD1. Germline V gene sequence: CDR1 SQVTM, CDR2 ANQGSEA. With 6 bases clipped from V and 2 bases from J, the junction kept 4 bases outside the gene matches. The CDR3 spans 13 residues. CDR3 in amino acids: CSVRTGGTYEQYF. DNA for the CDR3: TGCAGCGTCCGGACAGGGGGAACCTACGAGCAGTACTTC.

V gene TRBV11-2 combines with J gene TRBJ2-7; D is unclear. Germline CDR1 SGHAT, CDR2 FQNNGV. Trimming stripped 6 bases from V and 4 bases from J, with 7 bases between. This CDR3 is built from 11 residues. This CDR3 is CASRSSYEQYF. CDR3 sequence (DNA): TGTGCCAGCAGATCTTCATACGAGCAGTACTTC.

The chain's CDR3 is CASHITSGTGELFF. DNA of the CDR3: TGTGCCAGCCATATCACTTCGGGCACCGGGGAGCTGTTTTTT. The gene calls are TRBV6-5 and TRBJ2-2; D is unresolved. Trimming removed 8 bases at V and 4 bases at J, with 14 bases between. Germline V lookup: CDR1 MNHEY, CDR2 SVGAGI. The CDR3 is 14 amino acids.

This chain connects TRBV30 to TRBJ2-7; D perhaps matches TRBD1 (5 bases). The CDR3 is 15 residues long. V lost 5 bases to trimming and J lost 3 bases, with 20 bases between them. Per the germline V gene, CDR1 is GTSNPN and CDR2 is SVGIG (reference sequence). CDR3 in amino acids: CAWEDSRGGGYEQYF. CDR3 nucleotides: TGTGCCTGGGAGGATTCTAGGGGTGGTGGCTACGAGCAGTACTTC. The variable domain in full, with the rest retrieved from reference TRBV30 and TRBJ2-7, is SQTIHQWPATLVQPVGSPLSLECTVEGTSNPNLYWYRQAAGRGLQLLFYSVGIGQISSEVPQNLSASRPQDRQFILSSKKLLLSDSGFYLCAWEDSRGGGYEQYFGPGTRLTVT.

This clone showed up just once. This chain joins TRBV15 and TRBJ2-7, with TRBD1 as a possible D gene (6 bases). The CDR3 consists of 18 residues. Trimming stripped 0 bases from V and 0 bases from J, with 18 bases between. Germline V gene data show CDR1 as LNHNV and CDR2 as YYDKDF (reference sequence). The CDR3 spells CATSRDPYRQARSYEQYF. The CDR3 bases are TGTGCCACCAGCAGAGACCCCTATCGACAGGCGCGCTCCTACGAGCAGTACTTC.

The chain carries TRBV7-9 and TRBJ2-7; no clear D gene. The germline V gene encodes CDR1 SEHNR and CDR2 FQNEAQ (reference sequence). Trimming stripped 7 bases from V and 5 bases from J, with 12 bases between. This CDR3 comprises 12 residues. CDR3 in DNA: TGTGCCAGCAACCGAGCAGGCCACGAGCAGTACTTC. Its protein is CASNRAGHEQYF.

The J gene is TRBJ1-2, the V gene TRBV10-3; D gene uncertain. V lost 4 bases and J lost 6, with 24 bases in between. CDR3 length equals 17 residues. Germline values: CDR1 ENHRY, CDR2 SYGVKD. The chain's CDR3 is CAISGVTPKRPEDGYTF. The CDR3 DNA sequence: TGTGCCATCAGTGGAGTCACCCCGAAACGGCCAGAGGATGGCTACACCTTC.

The chain combines TRBV5-4 with TRBJ2-3, with TRBD2 matching over 7 bases. The CDR3 spans 15 residues. The ends lost 2 bases at V and 0 bases at J; junction bases unmatched: 3. Germline V gene sequence: CDR1 SGHNT, CDR2 YYREEE (reference sequence). In DNA, the CDR3 is TGTGCCAGCAGCTTTAAAGCGGGGAGCACAGATACGCAGTATTTT. It specifies CASSFKAGSTDTQYF.

V and J are TRBV29-1 and TRBJ2-7; the D gene could be TRBD1 or TRBD2 (5 bases each). The V end was cut by 5 bases, the J end by 4 bases, with 18 bases between. CDR3 length: 14 amino acids. Germline CDR1 is SQVTM and CDR2 is ANQGSEA. The DNA for the CDR3 is TGCAGCGTTTCCGGCCGTGGGACGTCTTACGAGCAGTACTTC. Its translation: CSVSGRGTSYEQYF.

V gene TRBV9 combines with J gene TRBJ2-1; 8 bases align to TRBD1. Germline CDR1 and CDR2: SGDLS and YYNGEE. The CDR3 runs to 16 residues. Trimming took 0 bases from V and 7 from J; bases not matched to a gene: 9. CDR3: CASSVGQGQKLNEQFF. Here the CDR3 DNA reads TGTGCCAGCAGCGTAGGACAGGGGCAAAAGTTGAATGAGCAGTTCTTC.

The chain recombines TRBV9 with TRBJ2-7; a possible D gene is TRBD1 (6 bases). The CDR3 totals 16 residues. V lost 3 bases and J lost 0, with 16 bases in between. Looked up from germline, CDR1 is SGDLS and CDR2 is YYNGEE. Here the CDR3 reads CASSAEPGASSYEQYF. CDR3 coding DNA: TGTGCCAGCAGCGCAGAACCAGGGGCGAGCTCCTACGAGCAGTACTTC. The full variable domain, rest sourced from reference TRBV9 and TRBJ2-7, is DSGVTQTPKHLITATGQRVTLRCSPRSGDLSVYWYQQSLDQGLQFLIQYYNGEERAKGNILERFSAQQFPDLHSELNLSSLELGDSALYFCASSAEPGASSYEQYFGPGTRLTVT.

The J gene is TRBJ2-5, the V gene TRBV7-7; TRBD1 aligns across 7 bases. Germline lookup yields CDR1 SSHAT and CDR2 FNYEAQ (reference sequence). V lost 6 bases and J lost 3; bases outside the gene matches: 10. This CDR3 contains 15 residues. In DNA, the CDR3 is TGTGCCAGCAGTTCCCGGGTAGGGACAGAAGAGACCCAGTACTTC. Its translation is CASSSRVGTEETQYF.

The CDR3 sequence is CASGSSYNEQFF. The CDR3 DNA follows: TGTGCCAGCGGGAGCTCCTACAATGAGCAGTTCTTC. The chain is built from TRBV2 and TRBJ2-1; tentatively, D is TRBD2 (5 bases). V was cut by 8 bases and J by 0 bases, with 5 bases left in between. There are 12 residues in the CDR3. Germline V gene data show CDR1 as SNHLY and CDR2 as FYNNEI.

The V call is TRBV25-1, the J call TRBJ2-7; 8 bases fit TRBD1. The V gene end was trimmed by 9 bases and the J gene end by 6 bases; junction bases not matched to a gene: 4. The CDR3 is made up of 11 amino acids. Germline CDR1 is MGHDK and CDR2 is SYGVNS. DNA for the CDR3: TGTGCCAGTCAGGGGGCGGGCGAGCAGTACTTC. Encoded protein: CASQGAGEQYF.

In its sample, this clone was seen once. The chain combines TRBV2 with TRBJ1-1; the D is unclear. The V end lost 1 base, the J end lost 4 bases, and 10 bases lay between the germline ends. The CDR3 contains 14 residues. In germline, CDR1 is SNHLY, CDR2 FYNNEI. The chain's CDR3 is CASSEGAGVTEAFF. In DNA, the CDR3 is TGTGCCAGCAGTGAAGGGGCGGGTGTCACTGAAGCTTTCTTT.

The chain links TRBV5-1 to TRBJ2-3, with 7 bases aligning to TRBD1. V lost 3 bases, J lost 2 bases, and 9 bases stayed unmatched. The CDR3 contains 16 residues. Germline V gene sequence: CDR1 SGHRS, CDR2 YFSETQ. The CDR3 protein is CASSSPRDSSTDTQYF. CDR3 in DNA: TGCGCCAGCAGCTCCCCGAGGGACAGTTCCACAGATACGCAGTATTTT.

The chain has TRBV11-2 and TRBJ2-1; D is unclear. The CDR3 length is 14 residues. V was shortened by 5 bases and J by 0 bases, with 8 bases between the two germline ends. CDR1 is SGHAT, CDR2 FQNNGV, per germline. The CDR3 sequence: CASSHADSYNEQFF. CDR3 DNA sequence: TGTGCCAGCAGCCATGCCGACTCCTACAATGAGCAGTTCTTC.

The chain has TRBV7-2 and TRBJ2-3; tentative D call: TRBD1 (5 bases). The CDR3 spans 16 residues. V shed 2 bases and J shed 0 bases, with 12 bases lying between them. The germline V gene encodes CDR1 SGHTA and CDR2 FQGNSA. The CDR3 DNA reads as TGTGCCAGCAGCTTAAATTGGGGCTCTAGCACAGATACGCAGTATTTT. Its translation is CASSLNWGSSTDTQYF.

The chain carries TRBV25-1 and TRBJ2-5; perhaps TRBD1 as D (5 bases). The CDR3 covers 10 residues. Germline lookup yields CDR1 MGHDK and CDR2 SYGVNS. V was trimmed by 10 bases and J by 10 bases, leaving 13 bases between them. The CDR3 region is CATQGSVQYF. In DNA form, the CDR3 reads TGTGCCACCCAGGGTTCTGTCCAGTACTTC.

The rearrangement uses TRBV13 and TRBJ2-7; D possibly corresponds to TRBD1 (6 bases). The CDR3 loop spans 14 amino acids. Trimming removed 5 bases at V and 0 bases at J, with 11 bases between. Germline loops: CDR1 PRHDT, CDR2 FYEKMQ (reference sequence). CDR3 in amino acids: CASSPGHSSYEQYF. CDR3 nucleotide sequence: TGTGCCAGCAGCCCGGGACATAGCTCCTACGAGCAGTACTTC.

This rearrangement joins TRBV6-5 to TRBJ2-1, with D unresolved. Germline V gives CDR1 MNHEY, CDR2 SVGAGI. There are 13 residues in the CDR3. V lost 7 bases to trimming and J lost 5 bases, with 12 bases between them. CDR3: CASIRAADNEQFF. The CDR3 coding sequence is TGTGCCAGCATAAGGGCGGCCGACAATGAGCAGTTCTTC.